One and the same sample provided the 22 T cell receptor beta chains below, sequenced in a study of T cells after yellow fever vaccination. TCRdb recomputed calls from the 5' RACE reads with MiXCR, one row per CDR3 protein. The sample includes about 300,000 distinct CDR3 sequences, roughly 9% of them seen just once. The source was CD4+ T cells sorted from PBMCs, collected 5 days after the yellow fever booster vaccination. The source of these receptors is a man aged 18 to 35 who received the YFV17D yellow fever vaccine.

This chain links TRBV6-1 with TRBJ1-1; D remains ambiguous. The CDR3 extends over 13 amino acids. The V end was cut by 1 base, the J end by 6 bases, with 9 bases between. Germline loops: CDR1 MNHNS, CDR2 SASEGT. The DNA of the CDR3 is TGTGCCAGCAGTGAAGGGACGCGACCTGAAGCTTTCTTT. As protein: CASSEGTRPEAFF.

This clonotype was detected many times. The chain is built from TRBV6-2 or TRBV6-3 and TRBJ2-2, with 12 bases aligning to TRBD1. This CDR3 has 16 amino acids. Germline V gene sequence: CDR1 MNHEY, CDR2 SVGEGT. V gave up 4 bases and J gave up 4 bases; unmatched junction bases: 4. The CDR3 DNA reads TGTGCCAGCAGTTGGGGACAGGGGGCGTCCACCGGGGAGCTGTTTTTT. This translates into CASSWGQGASTGELFF.

The rearrangement joins TRBV6-5 to TRBJ2-7; maybe TRBD2 (7 bases). V gave up 2 bases and J gave up 0 bases, with 11 bases separating them. Germline V gene data show CDR1 as MNHEY and CDR2 as SVGAGI. The CDR3 length is 15 residues. The CDR3: CASSYGGASSYEQYF. The CDR3 DNA follows: TGTGCCAGCAGTTACGGGGGGGCGAGCTCCTACGAGCAGTACTTC.

This clonotype appeared a few times. The chain links TRBV12-3 or TRBV12-4 to TRBJ1-2; 7 bases fit TRBD1. After removal of 7 bases from V and 4 bases from J, the junction contained 6 bases not matched to a gene. The CDR3 length is 13 residues. Here the CDR3 reads CASTPTGSYGYTF. Here the CDR3 DNA reads TGTGCCAGCACCCCGACAGGGAGCTATGGCTACACCTTC.

The rearrangement links TRBV7-3 to TRBJ1-1; possibly TRBD1 for D (6 bases). CDR3 length: 14 residues. CDR1 SGHTA and CDR2 FQGTGA come from the germline V gene. Trimming shortened V by 5 bases and J by 1 base, and 11 bases separated the two germline ends. The CDR3 DNA reads TGTGCCAGCAGCACCGGGACAAGGAACACTGAAGCTTTCTTT. As protein: CASSTGTRNTEAFF. The full variable domain, completed using reference TRBV7-3 and TRBJ1-1, is GAGVSQTPSNKVTEKGKYVELRCDPISGHTALYWYRQSLGQGPEFLIYFQGTGAADDSGLPNDRFFAVRPEGSVSTLKIQRTERGDSAVYLCASSTGTRNTEAFFGQGTRLTVV.

Ten or more counts support this clonotype. The CDR3 DNA sequence: TGTGCCAGCAGTTGGGACGGGTACGAGCAGTACGTC. Its protein is CASSWDGYEQYV. The chain couples TRBV6-2 or TRBV6-3 to TRBJ2-7; either TRBD1 or TRBD2 may fit D (5 bases each). This CDR3 is built from 12 residues. Germline V CDR1 and CDR2: MNHEY, SVGEGT. The ends were cut back, 4 bases at V and 4 bases at J, with 8 bases in the middle.

This rearrangement joins TRBV5-1 to TRBJ2-5; D unclear. Trimming pared 0 bases from V and 5 bases from J, leaving 11 bases between. Germline-derived CDR1 and CDR2 are SGHRS and YFSETQ. The CDR3 loop spans 14 amino acids. The DNA of the CDR3 is TGCGCCAGCAGCTTGGATACACAGATGGAGACCCAGTACTTC. The encoded protein is CASSLDTQMETQYF.

This clonotype was observed many times. CDR3 DNA: TGTGCCAGCAGCTTAGGTGGCAGCGTCACCGGGGAGCTGTTTTTT. Translation gives CASSLGGSVTGELFF. The V call is TRBV7-9, the J call TRBJ2-2; D call uncertain. The germline V gene has CDR1 SEHNR and CDR2 FQNEAQ (reference sequence). The V gene lost 1 base and the J gene lost 4 bases, with 10 bases spanning the gap. The CDR3 sequence is 15 residues long. Full variable domain (outside the CDR3, taken from reference TRBV7-9 and TRBJ2-2): DTGVSQNPRHKITKRGQNVTFRCDPISEHNRLYWYRQTLGQGPEFLTYFQNEAQLEKSRLLSDRFSAERPKGSFSTLEIQRTEQGDSAMYLCASSLGGSVTGELFFGEGSRLTVL.

The J gene is TRBJ2-5, the V gene TRBV7-2; 10 nucleotides line up with TRBD2. Germline lookup yields CDR1 SGHTA and CDR2 FQGNSA. V lost 6 bases and J lost 1; bases outside the gene matches: 11. This CDR3 has 17 amino acids. Written as DNA, the CDR3 is TGTGCCAGCAGAATGGCACTAGCGGGGTTTGGCCAAGAGACCCAGTACTTC. Translation: CASRMALAGFGQETQYF.

This clonotype was found a few times. The chain uses TRBV7-9 and TRBJ1-1; 9 bases are shared with TRBD1. This CDR3 is built from 15 residues. Germline V CDR1 and CDR2: SEHNR, FQNEAQ (reference sequence). V trimming: 5 bases; J trimming: 1 base; junction bases outside the gene matches: 5. The CDR3 DNA sequence: TGTGCCAGCAGCCCAGGACAGGGGAAGAACACTGAAGCTTTCTTT. Translation gives CASSPGQGKNTEAFF.

This clonotype was counted ten times or more. This rearrangement joins TRBV7-9 to TRBJ2-6; D is unresolved. This CDR3 region has 15 residues. V lost 2 bases to trimming and J lost 4 bases, with 9 bases between them. Germline V gene sequence: CDR1 SEHNR, CDR2 FQNEAQ (reference sequence). CDR3 loop: CASSLYGTGANVLTF. The DNA for the CDR3 is TGTGCCAGCAGCTTATATGGAACCGGGGCCAACGTCCTGACTTTC.

This clonotype came up a few times. The rearrangement uses TRBV5-1 and TRBJ1-2; TRBD1 might be the D (6 bases). Germline CDR1 and CDR2: SGHRS and YFSETQ. The CDR3 is 15 residues long. The V end was cut by 4 bases, the J end by 4 bases, with 17 bases between. As DNA, the CDR3 is TGCGCCAGCAGCGATACAGGGATCGCCACCTATGGCTACACCTTC. Its protein is CASSDTGIATYGYTF.

This clonotype was recorded a few times. The chain recombines TRBV11-1 with TRBJ2-2; the D gene is possibly TRBD1 (6 bases). The V and J ends lost 5 bases and 2 bases respectively, with 21 bases between them. The CDR3 covers 18 residues. The germline V gene encodes CDR1 SGHAT and CDR2 FQDESV (reference sequence). For the CDR3, the DNA is TGTGCCAGCAGCACCCCGTTAACCGGGACACTAAACACCGGGGAGCTGTTTTTT. Its translation is CASSTPLTGTLNTGELFF.

The chain is built from TRBV12-3 or TRBV12-4 and TRBJ1-2, with 7 bases lining up with TRBD1. The length of the CDR3 is 14 residues. V gave up 5 bases and J gave up 8 bases; unmatched junction bases: 11. The CDR3: CASSGAGTVDGYTF. The CDR3 coding sequence is TGTGCCAGCAGTGGGGCTGGGACAGTTGACGGCTACACCTTC.

The chain joins TRBV27 to TRBJ1-6; TRBD1 is a possible D gene (5 bases). Germline CDR1 is MNHEY and CDR2 is SMNVEV (reference sequence). Between the trimmed V and J ends, which lost 6 bases and 9 bases, there was a span of 12 bases. The CDR3 spans 13 residues. This CDR3 reads CASSISGFSPLHF. The CDR3 region has the DNA TGTGCCAGCAGCATTTCAGGGTTTTCACCCCTCCACTTT.

V and J are TRBV7-2 and TRBJ1-5; D is uncertain. Germline CDR1 reads SGHTA; CDR2 reads FQGNSA. Trimming left V 5 bases short and J 1 base short, with 21 bases between. The CDR3 is made up of 18 amino acids. The CDR3 region is CASSRPWRSPKSNQPQHF. The CDR3 nucleotides are TGTGCCAGCAGCCGCCCATGGCGGTCGCCCAAGAGCAATCAGCCCCAGCATTTT.

The chain carries TRBV5-6 and TRBJ1-2; perhaps TRBD1 as D (5 bases). This CDR3 comprises 15 residues. Germline V lookup: CDR1 SGHDT, CDR2 YYEEEE. Trimming pared 3 bases from V and 2 bases from J, leaving 14 bases between. CDR3 residues: CASSSRGRSNYGYTF. The CDR3 DNA reads TGTGCCAGCAGCTCTCGGGGACGATCAAACTATGGCTACACCTTC.

The chain is built from TRBV4-3 and TRBJ1-1; D not certain. The CDR3 spans 14 residues. Germline V gene sequence: CDR1 LGHNA, CDR2 YSLEER. V gave up 1 base and J gave up 0 bases, with 6 bases separating them. The CDR3 spells CASSQAAVNTEAFF. DNA for the CDR3: TGCGCCAGCAGCCAAGCGGCGGTGAACACTGAAGCTTTCTTT.

This chain joins TRBV7-2 and TRBJ1-3; no clear D. CDR1 is SGHTA and CDR2 is FQGNSA in the germline V gene. V lost 2 bases and J 0 bases, leaving 11 bases between the germline ends. The CDR3 length is 16 residues. In DNA form, the CDR3 reads TGTGCCAGCAGCTTAAGGTCAAAAGGCTCTGGAAACACCATATATTTT. It is translated as CASSLRSKGSGNTIYF.

CDR3 nucleotides: TGTGCCAGCGGTGCAGGGAACGGCAATCAGCCCCAGCATTTT. Its translation: CASGAGNGNQPQHF. The chain employs TRBV12-3 or TRBV12-4 and TRBJ1-5; a weak D match, TRBD1 (5 bases). The CDR3 runs 14 residues. V lost 8 bases and J 2 bases, leaving 13 bases between the germline ends.

This clonotype was seen only a few times. V is TRBV20-1 and J is TRBJ2-5; possibly TRBD2 for D (6 bases). CDR3 length: 14 amino acids. Germline V gene data show CDR1 as DFQATT and CDR2 as SNEGSKA (reference sequence). Trimming took 6 bases from V and 4 from J, leaving 18 bases between them. CDR3 bases: TGCAGTGCACCCGGGGACTCCACTCCAGAGACCCAGTACTTC. Protein sequence: CSAPGDSTPETQYF.

The sample holds many counts of this clonotype. The rearrangement joins TRBV5-1 to TRBJ2-1; 12 positions agree with TRBD2. This CDR3 region has 15 residues. The V gene's germline CDR1 is SGHRS and CDR2 YFSETQ. The V and J ends lost 3 bases and 7 bases, in that order; junction bases with no gene match: 5. The CDR3 sequence: CASSSLAGGQNEQFF. The CDR3 DNA reads as TGCGCCAGCAGCTCCCTAGCGGGGGGGCAGAATGAGCAGTTCTTC.